This paragraph covers one TCR beta chain sequence. Repertoires were generated with immunoSEQ multiplex PCR, while TCRdb's copy carries only in-frame clones and drops some. The top ten clones hold around 4% of a sample with 330,000 or so clones, over 85% of them seen once. The sample originates from a study of blood T cell repertoires in COVID-19. Across the whole study: Whether acute or convalescent, the COVID-19 samples came from the United States, Italy and Spain. Nucleic acid was either cDNA or gDNA, and it came from T cells, B-cell-depleted T cells, or PBMCs.

Trimming took 3 bases from V and 5 from J, leaving 13 bases between them. CDR3 length equals 14 residues. The germline V gene encodes CDR1 SGHVS and CDR2 FQNEAQ. Seattle's enrolled individuals joined amid active infection and were then monitored longitudinally. Input material: peripheral blood. The receptor was isolated from a woman aged 55-70 years with COVID-19, enrolled during active disease. The chain is built from TRBV7-8 and TRBJ2-5; D gene uncertain. CDR3 nucleotide sequence: TGTGCCAGCAGCTTCAGAGAAACTATGGAGACCCAGTACTTC. Translated: CASSFRETMETQYF.